This is a list of T cell receptor beta chains from one sample in a study of T cell responses to AZD1222 COVID-19 vaccine. Libraries were prepared by immunoSEQ multiplex PCR; TCRdb keeps only in-frame clonotypes and omits some of them. The data contain roughly 96,000 clones, approximately 90% of them singletons. Source: peripheral blood, taken on day 0 of AZD1222 vaccination. The receptors here all came from an adult in good health. The CDR3 runs from the conserved cysteine through the conserved F or W. The order of the fields is V gene, clone size, J gene, D gene, CDR3 DNA, CDR3 protein. D genes are given only for firm matches. Part of the rows lack a size; the others show once, few, many or a class for expanded clones.

v_call: TRBV4-3; clone_size: .; j_call: TRBJ2-6; d_call: .; cdr3_nt: TGCGCCAGCAGCCAAGATCCCTATAATCCCTCTGGGGCCAACGTCCTGACTTTC; cdr3_aa: CASSQDPYNPSGANVLTF
v_call: TRBV13; clone_size: .; j_call: TRBJ2-7; d_call: TRBD2; cdr3_nt: TGTGCCAGCAGCACCCTAGCGGGGGGTTACGAGCAGTACTTC; cdr3_aa: CASSTLAGGYEQYF
v_call: TRBV9; clone_size: .; j_call: TRBJ2-1; d_call: .; cdr3_nt: TGTGCCAGCAGCGTAGCTACGTCCACCTACAATGAGCAGTTCTTC; cdr3_aa: CASSVATSTYNEQFF
v_call: TRBV7-2; clone_size: .; j_call: TRBJ1-2; d_call: .; cdr3_nt: TGTGCCAGCAGCTTAAAGTCCGCCTCCCCCTATGGCTACACCTTC; cdr3_aa: CASSLKSASPYGYTF
v_call: TRBV19; clone_size: .; j_call: TRBJ2-7; d_call: .; cdr3_nt: TGTGCCAGTAGTATAGGAGGGAACGCCTACGAGCAGTACTTC; cdr3_aa: CASSIGGNAYEQYF
v_call: TRBV7-3; clone_size: .; j_call: TRBJ2-7; d_call: .; cdr3_nt: TGTGCCAGCAGCTCCGGAGCTGGGGGCGAGCAGTACTTC; cdr3_aa: CASSSGAGGEQYF
v_call: TRBV7-2; clone_size: .; j_call: TRBJ2-7; d_call: .; cdr3_nt: TGTGCCAGCAGCACCGCCTACGAGCAGTACTTC; cdr3_aa: CASSTAYEQYF
v_call: TRBV11-2; clone_size: .; j_call: TRBJ2-1; d_call: .; cdr3_nt: TGTGCCAGCAGCTTAGAGGGGTCCTACAATGAGCAGTTCTTC; cdr3_aa: CASSLEGSYNEQFF
v_call: TRBV19; clone_size: .; j_call: TRBJ1-6; d_call: .; cdr3_nt: TGTGCCAGTAGTGGGCAGGGTGACTCACCCCTCCACTTT; cdr3_aa: CASSGQGDSPLHF
v_call: TRBV11-3; clone_size: .; j_call: TRBJ2-5; d_call: TRBD1; cdr3_nt: TGTGCCAGCAGTTCGACAGGGAAAGAGACCCAGTACTTC; cdr3_aa: CASSSTGKETQYF
v_call: TRBV19; clone_size: .; j_call: TRBJ1-5; d_call: .; cdr3_nt: TGTGCCAGTAGTATGGGGGGCCATCAGCCCCAGCATTTT; cdr3_aa: CASSMGGHQPQHF
v_call: TRBV10-3; clone_size: .; j_call: TRBJ1-2; d_call: .; cdr3_nt: TGTGCCATCAGTGAGATGGGGGCCTATGGCTACACCTTC; cdr3_aa: CAISEMGAYGYTF
v_call: TRBV30; clone_size: .; j_call: TRBJ2-3; d_call: .; cdr3_nt: TGTGCCTGGAGCCTCCTAGCATCAGATACGCAGTATTTT; cdr3_aa: CAWSLLASDTQYF
v_call: TRBV27; clone_size: .; j_call: TRBJ2-5; d_call: .; cdr3_nt: TGTGCCAGCAGTTTCTTCGGGGAGACCCAGTACTTC; cdr3_aa: CASSFFGETQYF
v_call: TRBV7-6; clone_size: .; j_call: TRBJ1-4; d_call: .; cdr3_nt: TGTGCCAGCAGCTTAGGAGAGATGAGGTCAGGTGGGGAAAAACTGTTTTTT; cdr3_aa: CASSLGEMRSGGEKLFF
v_call: TRBV11-3; clone_size: .; j_call: TRBJ2-3; d_call: .; cdr3_nt: TGTGCCAGCAGCTTAGATGGCAGAAGCACAGATACGCAGTATTTT; cdr3_aa: CASSLDGRSTDTQYF
v_call: TRBV28; clone_size: .; j_call: TRBJ1-6; d_call: TRBD1; cdr3_nt: TGTGCCAGCAGTGACAGGGTGTCACCCCTCCACTTT; cdr3_aa: CASSDRVSPLHF
v_call: TRBV7-8; clone_size: .; j_call: TRBJ1-5; d_call: .; cdr3_nt: TGTGCCAGCAGCCCCGTATTGGGACAGCCCCAGCATTTT; cdr3_aa: CASSPVLGQPQHF
v_call: TRBV5-1; clone_size: .; j_call: TRBJ1-2; d_call: .; cdr3_nt: TGCGCCAGCAGCCCGGGCAATGGCTACACCTTC; cdr3_aa: CASSPGNGYTF
v_call: TRBV7-6; clone_size: .; j_call: TRBJ2-1; d_call: .; cdr3_nt: TGTGCCAGCAGCTTACGGGCAGGCGGTGAGCAGTTCTTC; cdr3_aa: CASSLRAGGEQFF
v_call: TRBV28; clone_size: few; j_call: TRBJ2-7; d_call: .; cdr3_nt: TGTGCCACTGGAAAGGGTCCCTACGAGCAGTACTTC; cdr3_aa: CATGKGPYEQYF
v_call: TRBV7-6; clone_size: .; j_call: TRBJ2-3; d_call: .; cdr3_nt: TGTGCCAGCAGCTTAGTTGTAGGGGGGACCACAGATACGCAGTATTTT; cdr3_aa: CASSLVVGGTTDTQYF
v_call: TRBV11-3; clone_size: .; j_call: TRBJ2-2; d_call: .; cdr3_nt: TGTGCCAGCAGCCTAACAGAAACCGGGGAGCTGTTTTTT; cdr3_aa: CASSLTETGELFF
v_call: TRBV19; clone_size: once; j_call: TRBJ2-3; d_call: .; cdr3_nt: TGTGCCAGTACCCGAGGGGGGTCACGCACAGATACGCAGTATTTT; cdr3_aa: CASTRGGSRTDTQYF
v_call: TRBV2; clone_size: once; j_call: TRBJ2-5; d_call: .; cdr3_nt: TGTGCCAGCAGCCTAGACATGGGGGAACAAGAGACCCAGTACTTC; cdr3_aa: CASSLDMGEQETQYF
v_call: TRBV28; clone_size: once; j_call: TRBJ1-6; d_call: TRBD1; cdr3_nt: TGTGCCAGCAGTTCCCGGCTCGGACAGGGAGGTAATTCACCCCTCCACTTT; cdr3_aa: CASSSRLGQGGNSPLHF
v_call: TRBV9; clone_size: .; j_call: TRBJ2-1; d_call: .; cdr3_nt: TGTGCCAGCAGCGTAACCGGGAATGAGCAGTTCTTC; cdr3_aa: CASSVTGNEQFF
v_call: TRBV3-1/TRBV3-2; clone_size: .; j_call: TRBJ1-1; d_call: .; cdr3_nt: TGTGCCAGCAGCCAATTTGGGGGGGACACTGAAGCTTTCTTT; cdr3_aa: CASSQFGGDTEAFF
v_call: TRBV10-1; clone_size: .; j_call: TRBJ1-2; d_call: .; cdr3_nt: TGCGCCAGTCCTGCCCCAGAACCAGACAGTCCGTATACCTATGGCTACACCTTC; cdr3_aa: CASPAPEPDSPYTYGYTF
v_call: TRBV4-3; clone_size: .; j_call: TRBJ2-2; d_call: .; cdr3_nt: TGCGCCAGCAGCCCACAAGGAATAAGGGGACACACCGAAATGAAGCTCACCGGGGAGCTGTTTTTT; cdr3_aa: CASSPQGIRGHTEMKLTGELFF
v_call: TRBV7-9; clone_size: .; j_call: TRBJ1-1; d_call: TRBD1; cdr3_nt: TGTGCCAGCAGCCGGGACAGTCACCTCAACACTGAAGCTTTCTTT; cdr3_aa: CASSRDSHLNTEAFF
v_call: TRBV2; clone_size: .; j_call: TRBJ2-5; d_call: .; cdr3_nt: TGTGCCAGCAGTGAAAGGGGTGGGAACCCCCAAGAGACCCAGTACTTC; cdr3_aa: CASSERGGNPQETQYF
v_call: TRBV3-1/TRBV3-2; clone_size: few; j_call: TRBJ2-1; d_call: .; cdr3_nt: TGTGCCAGCAGCCAAGGGTCTTCTGAGGGCAATGAGCAGTTCTTC; cdr3_aa: CASSQGSSEGNEQFF
v_call: TRBV5-6; clone_size: .; j_call: TRBJ2-3; d_call: TRBD2; cdr3_nt: TGTGCCAGCAGCCCGAGGGGACTAGTTACAGATACGCAGTATTTT; cdr3_aa: CASSPRGLVTDTQYF
v_call: TRBV7-8; clone_size: few; j_call: TRBJ2-1; d_call: .; cdr3_nt: TGTGCCAGCAGCTTAGTTGGACAGGAGCAGTTCTTC; cdr3_aa: CASSLVGQEQFF
v_call: TRBV7-2; clone_size: .; j_call: TRBJ1-2; d_call: TRBD1; cdr3_nt: TGTGCCAGCAGCTTACAATTCTCCCGGACAGGGGGCGATTATGGCTACACCTTC; cdr3_aa: CASSLQFSRTGGDYGYTF